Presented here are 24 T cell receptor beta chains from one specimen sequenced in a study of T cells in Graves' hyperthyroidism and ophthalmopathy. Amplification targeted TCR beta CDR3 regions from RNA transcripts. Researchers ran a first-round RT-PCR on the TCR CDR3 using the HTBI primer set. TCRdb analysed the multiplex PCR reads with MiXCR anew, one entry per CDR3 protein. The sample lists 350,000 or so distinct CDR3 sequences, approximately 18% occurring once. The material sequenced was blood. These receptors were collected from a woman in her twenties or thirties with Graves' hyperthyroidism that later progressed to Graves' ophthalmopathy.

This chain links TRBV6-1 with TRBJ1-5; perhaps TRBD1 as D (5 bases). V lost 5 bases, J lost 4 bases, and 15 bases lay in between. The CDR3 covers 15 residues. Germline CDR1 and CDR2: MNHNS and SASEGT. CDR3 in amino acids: CASSTHRSLNQPQHF. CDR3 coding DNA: TGTGCCAGCAGTACCCACAGGTCTTTAAATCAGCCCCAGCATTTT.

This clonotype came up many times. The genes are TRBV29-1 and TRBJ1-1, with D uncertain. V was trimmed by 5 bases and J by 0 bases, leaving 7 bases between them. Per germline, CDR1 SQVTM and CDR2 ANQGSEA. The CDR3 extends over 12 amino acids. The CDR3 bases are TGCAGCGTTCTTCTAATGAACACTGAAGCTTTCTTT. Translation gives CSVLLMNTEAFF. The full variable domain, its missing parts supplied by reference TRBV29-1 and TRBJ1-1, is SAVISQKPSRDICQRGTSLTIQCQVDSQVTMMFWYRQQPGQSLTLIATANQGSEATYESGFVIDKFPISRPNLTFSTLTVSNMSPEDSSIYLCSVLLMNTEAFFGQGTRLTVV.

Here the CDR3 reads CASSRFSGSGNTIYF. CDR3 coding DNA: TGTGCCAGCAGCCGGTTTTCCGGGTCTGGAAACACCATATATTTT. This chain links TRBV7-6 with TRBJ1-3, with D unclear. Looked up from germline, CDR1 is SGHVS and CDR2 is FNYEAQ. V shed 5 bases and J shed 1 base, with 12 bases lying between them. The CDR3 is 15 residues long.

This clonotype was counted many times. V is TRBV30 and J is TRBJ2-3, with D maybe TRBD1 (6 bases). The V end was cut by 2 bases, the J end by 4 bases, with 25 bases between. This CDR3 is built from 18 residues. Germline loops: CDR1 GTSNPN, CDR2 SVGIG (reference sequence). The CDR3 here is CAWSLYYPGHEEPDTQYF. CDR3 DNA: TGTGCCTGGAGTCTTTATTACCCGGGACACGAAGAACCAGATACGCAGTATTTT.

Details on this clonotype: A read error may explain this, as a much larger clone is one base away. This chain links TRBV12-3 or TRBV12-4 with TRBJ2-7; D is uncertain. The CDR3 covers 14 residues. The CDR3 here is CAGSQEFNWYEQYF. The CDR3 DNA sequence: TGTGCCGGCAGTCAGGAGTTCAACTGGTACGAGCAGTACTTC.

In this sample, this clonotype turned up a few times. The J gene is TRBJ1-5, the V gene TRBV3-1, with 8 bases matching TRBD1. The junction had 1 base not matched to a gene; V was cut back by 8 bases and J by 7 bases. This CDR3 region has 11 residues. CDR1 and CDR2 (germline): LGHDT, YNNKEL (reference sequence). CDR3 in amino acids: CASGQGQPQHF. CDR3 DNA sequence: TGTGCCAGCGGACAGGGCCAGCCCCAGCATTTT.

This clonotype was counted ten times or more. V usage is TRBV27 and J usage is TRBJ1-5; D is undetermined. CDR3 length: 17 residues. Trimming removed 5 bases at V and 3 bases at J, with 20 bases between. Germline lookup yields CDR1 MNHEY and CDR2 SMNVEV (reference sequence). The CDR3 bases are TGTGCCAGCAGTACTTATTTTATCGGAGTGAACAATCAGCCCCAGCATTTT. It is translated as CASSTYFIGVNNQPQHF.

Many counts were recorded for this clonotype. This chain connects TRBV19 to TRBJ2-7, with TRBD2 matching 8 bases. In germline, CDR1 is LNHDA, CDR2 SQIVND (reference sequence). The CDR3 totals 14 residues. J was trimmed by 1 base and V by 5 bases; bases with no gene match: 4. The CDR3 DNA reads TGTGCCAGTAGTCCGGCGGGAGGATCCTACGAGCAGTACTTC. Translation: CASSPAGGSYEQYF.

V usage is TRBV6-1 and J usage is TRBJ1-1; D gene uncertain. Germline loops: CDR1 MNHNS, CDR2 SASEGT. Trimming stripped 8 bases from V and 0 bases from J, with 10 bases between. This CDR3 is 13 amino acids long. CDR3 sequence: CASAADVNTEAFF. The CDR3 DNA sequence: TGTGCCAGCGCGGCGGACGTGAACACTGAAGCTTTCTTT.

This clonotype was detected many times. CDR3 coding DNA: TGTGCCAGCAGCTTGGGCCTACAGTCCAATGAGCAGTTCTTC. As protein: CASSLGLQSNEQFF. The chain combines TRBV11-2 with TRBJ2-1; D is unclear. V lost 3 bases and J 6 bases, leaving 12 bases between the germline ends. Germline values: CDR1 SGHAT, CDR2 FQNNGV. The length of the CDR3 is 14 residues. Variable domain in full (rest from reference TRBV11-2 and TRBJ2-1): EAGVAQSPRYKIIEKRQSVAFWCNPISGHATLYWYQQILGQGPKLLIQFQNNGVVDDSQLPKDRFSAERLKGVDSTLKIQPAKLEDSAVYLCASSLGLQSNEQFFGPGTRLTVL.

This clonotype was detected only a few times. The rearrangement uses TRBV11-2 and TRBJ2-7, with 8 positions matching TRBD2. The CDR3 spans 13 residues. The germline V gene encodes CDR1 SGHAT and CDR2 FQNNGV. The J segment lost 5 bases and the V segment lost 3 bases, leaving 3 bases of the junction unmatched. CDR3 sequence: CASSFYGRDEQYF. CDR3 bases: TGTGCCAGCAGCTTCTACGGGAGGGACGAGCAGTACTTC.

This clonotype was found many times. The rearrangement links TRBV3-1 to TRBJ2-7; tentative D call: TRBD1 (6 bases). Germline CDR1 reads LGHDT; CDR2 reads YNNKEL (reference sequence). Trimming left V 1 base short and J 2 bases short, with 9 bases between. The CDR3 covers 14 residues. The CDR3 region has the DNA TGTGCCAGCAGCCAAGGACAGGAGGCCTACGAGCAGTACTTC. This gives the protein CASSQGQEAYEQYF.

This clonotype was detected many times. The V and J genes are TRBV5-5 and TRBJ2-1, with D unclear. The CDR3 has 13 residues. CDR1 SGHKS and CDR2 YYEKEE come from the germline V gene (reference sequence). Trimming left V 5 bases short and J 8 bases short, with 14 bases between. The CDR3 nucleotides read TGTGCCAGCAGGCCCTCGCAGCGCCATGAGCAGTTCTTC. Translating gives CASRPSQRHEQFF.

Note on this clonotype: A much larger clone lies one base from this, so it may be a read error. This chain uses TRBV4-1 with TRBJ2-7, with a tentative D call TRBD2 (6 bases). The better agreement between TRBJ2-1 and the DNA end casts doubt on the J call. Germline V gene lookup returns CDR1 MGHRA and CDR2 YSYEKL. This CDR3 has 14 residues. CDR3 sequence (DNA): TGCGCCAGCAGCCACCAAATGCGGGGTTACGAGCAGTTCTTC. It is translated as CASSHQMRGYEQFF.

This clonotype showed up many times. The CDR3 bases are TGTGCCAGCAGTTACAGGGGGATGTACGAGCAGTACTTC. This encodes CASSYRGMYEQYF. The chain carries TRBV27 and TRBJ2-7, with 8 bases aligning to TRBD1. The junction had 3 bases not matched to a gene; V was cut back by 4 bases and J by 4 bases. The V gene's germline CDR1 is MNHEY and CDR2 SMNVEV (reference sequence). CDR3 length: 13 amino acids.

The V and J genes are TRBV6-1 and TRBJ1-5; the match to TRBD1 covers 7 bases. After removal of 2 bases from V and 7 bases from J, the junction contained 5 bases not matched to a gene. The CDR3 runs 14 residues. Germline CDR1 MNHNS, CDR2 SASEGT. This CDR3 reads CASSERGPGQPQHF. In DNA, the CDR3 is TGTGCCAGCAGTGAAAGGGGGCCCGGGCAGCCCCAGCATTTT.

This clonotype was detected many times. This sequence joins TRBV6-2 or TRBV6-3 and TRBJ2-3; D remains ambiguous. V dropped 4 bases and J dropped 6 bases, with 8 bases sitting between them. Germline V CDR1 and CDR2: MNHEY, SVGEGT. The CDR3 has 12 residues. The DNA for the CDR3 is TGTGCCAGCAGTTCCCGATTTGATACGCAGTATTTT. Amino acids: CASSSRFDTQYF.

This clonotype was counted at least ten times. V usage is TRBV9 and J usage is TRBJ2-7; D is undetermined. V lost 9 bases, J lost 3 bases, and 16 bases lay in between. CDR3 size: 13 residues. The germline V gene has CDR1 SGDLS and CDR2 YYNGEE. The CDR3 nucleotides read TGTGCCACCAGGTGCCCCCACTACTACGAGCAGTACTTC. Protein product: CATRCPHYYEQYF.

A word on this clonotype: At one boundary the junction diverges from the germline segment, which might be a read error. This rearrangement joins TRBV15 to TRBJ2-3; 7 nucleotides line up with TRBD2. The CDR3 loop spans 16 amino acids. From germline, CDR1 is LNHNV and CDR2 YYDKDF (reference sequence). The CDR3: CATGRDSGGNTDTQYF. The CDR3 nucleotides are TGTGCCACCGGCAGAGATTCCGGGGGGAACACAGATACGCAGTATTTT.

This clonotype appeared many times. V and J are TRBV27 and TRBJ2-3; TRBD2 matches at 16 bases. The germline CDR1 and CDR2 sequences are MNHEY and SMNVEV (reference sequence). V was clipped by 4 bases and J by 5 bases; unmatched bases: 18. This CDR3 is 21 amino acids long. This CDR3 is CASSSWTGRGGTSGGVDTQYF. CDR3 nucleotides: TGTGCCAGCAGTTCCTGGACAGGGCGAGGGGGGACTAGCGGGGGGGTAGATACGCAGTATTTT.

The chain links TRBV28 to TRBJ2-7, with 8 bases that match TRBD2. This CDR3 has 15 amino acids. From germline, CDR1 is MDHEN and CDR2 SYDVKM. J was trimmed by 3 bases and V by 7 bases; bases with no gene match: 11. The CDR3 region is CASTPGRGRSYEQYF. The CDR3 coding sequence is TGTGCCAGCACCCCCGGGAGGGGACGTAGCTACGAGCAGTACTTC.

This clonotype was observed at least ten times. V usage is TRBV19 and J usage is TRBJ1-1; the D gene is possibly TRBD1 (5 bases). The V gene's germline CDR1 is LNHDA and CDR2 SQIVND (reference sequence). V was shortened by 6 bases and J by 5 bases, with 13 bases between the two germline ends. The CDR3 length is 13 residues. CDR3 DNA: TGTGCCAGTAGGCGGACAAGGGAAACTGAAGCTTTCTTT. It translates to CASRRTRETEAFF. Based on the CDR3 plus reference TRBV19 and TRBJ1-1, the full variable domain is DGGITQSPKYLFRKEGQNVTLSCEQNLNHDAMYWYRQDPGQGLRLIYYSQIVNDFQKGDIAEGYSVSREKKESFPLTVTSAQKNPTAFYLCASRRTRETEAFFGQGTRLTVV.

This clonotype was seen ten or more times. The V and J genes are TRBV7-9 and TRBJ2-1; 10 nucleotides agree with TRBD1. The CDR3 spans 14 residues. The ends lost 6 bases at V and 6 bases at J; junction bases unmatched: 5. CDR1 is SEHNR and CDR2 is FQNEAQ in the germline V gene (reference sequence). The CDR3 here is CASSPRTGGNEQFF. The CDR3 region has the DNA TGTGCCAGCAGTCCTCGGACAGGGGGCAATGAGCAGTTCTTC. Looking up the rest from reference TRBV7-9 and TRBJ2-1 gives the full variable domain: DTGVSQNPRHKITKRGQNVTFRCDPISEHNRLYWYRQTLGQGPEFLTYFQNEAQLEKSRLLSDRFSAERPKGSFSTLEIQRTEQGDSAMYLCASSPRTGGNEQFFGPGTRLTVL.

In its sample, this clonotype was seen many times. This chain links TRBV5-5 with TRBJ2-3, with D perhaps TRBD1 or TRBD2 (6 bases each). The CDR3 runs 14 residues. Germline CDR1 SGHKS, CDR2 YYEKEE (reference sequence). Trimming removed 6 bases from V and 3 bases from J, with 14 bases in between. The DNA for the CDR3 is TGTGCCAGCATCCCGGGGGCGCTTACAGATACGCAGTATTTT. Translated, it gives CASIPGALTDTQYF.